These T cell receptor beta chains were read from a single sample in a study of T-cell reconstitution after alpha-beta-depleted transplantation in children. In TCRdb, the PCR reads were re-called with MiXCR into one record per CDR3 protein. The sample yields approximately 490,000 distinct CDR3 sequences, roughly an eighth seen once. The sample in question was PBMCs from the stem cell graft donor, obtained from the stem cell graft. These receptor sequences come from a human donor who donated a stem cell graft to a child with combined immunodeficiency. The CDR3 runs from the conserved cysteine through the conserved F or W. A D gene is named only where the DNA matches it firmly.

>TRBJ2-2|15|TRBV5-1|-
CASSLPRGDTGELFF
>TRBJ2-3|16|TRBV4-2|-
CASSHFRAGNTDTQYF
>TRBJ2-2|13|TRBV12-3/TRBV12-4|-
CASSLRQVGELFF
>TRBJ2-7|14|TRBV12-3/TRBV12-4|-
CASSLWAQEDEQYF
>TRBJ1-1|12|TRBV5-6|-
CASSLVSGGAFF
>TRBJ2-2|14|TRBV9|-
CASSVEGDTGELFF
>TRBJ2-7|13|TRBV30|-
CAWSRADSYEQYF
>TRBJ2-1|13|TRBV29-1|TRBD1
CSVVGTGHNEQFF
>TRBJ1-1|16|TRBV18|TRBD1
CASSPQSRDSYTEAFF
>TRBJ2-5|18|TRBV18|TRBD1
CASSPRRGGPTGAETQYF
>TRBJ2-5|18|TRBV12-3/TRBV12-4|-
CASSQGLIGTLEGETQYF
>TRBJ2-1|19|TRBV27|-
CASGSYSQTQTSSYNEQFF
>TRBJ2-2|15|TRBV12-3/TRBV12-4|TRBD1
CASRNRGSRTGELFF
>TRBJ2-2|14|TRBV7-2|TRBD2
CASSLRGDTGELFF
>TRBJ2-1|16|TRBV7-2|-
CASSSGGSRMGSEQFF
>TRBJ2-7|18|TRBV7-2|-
CASSLRPPGMGSVLEQYF
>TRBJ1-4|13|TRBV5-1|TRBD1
CASQGQENEKLFF
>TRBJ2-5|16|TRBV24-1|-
CATSDPFTGRQETQYF
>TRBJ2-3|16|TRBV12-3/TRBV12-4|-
CASGTWTDANTDTQYF
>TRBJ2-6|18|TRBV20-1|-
CSARKFGSASSGANVLTF
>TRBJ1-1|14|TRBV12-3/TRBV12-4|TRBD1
CASTPRGGQGAAFF
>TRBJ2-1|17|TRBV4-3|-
CASSRLGAGSSYNEQFF
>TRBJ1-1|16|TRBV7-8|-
CASSLEAGRANTEAFF
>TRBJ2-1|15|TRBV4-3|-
CASSQVQLGYNEQFF
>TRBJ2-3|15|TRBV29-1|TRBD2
CSVEDLSSGTDTQYF
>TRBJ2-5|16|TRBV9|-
CASSPGVGEVGETQYF
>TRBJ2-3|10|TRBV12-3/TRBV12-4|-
CASRGNTQYF
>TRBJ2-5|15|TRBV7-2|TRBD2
CASSLGAGVQETQYF
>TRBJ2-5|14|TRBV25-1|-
CASSGTAFLETQYF
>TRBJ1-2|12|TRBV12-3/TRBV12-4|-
CASRGQHYGYTF
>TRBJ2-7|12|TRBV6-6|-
CASRPSSYEQYF
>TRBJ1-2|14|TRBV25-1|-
CASSEVGVVYGYTF
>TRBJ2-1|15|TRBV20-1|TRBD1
CSARETGQGFGEQFF
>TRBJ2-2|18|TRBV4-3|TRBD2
CASSQEFIVAGNTGELFF
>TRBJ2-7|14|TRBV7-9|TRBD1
CASSSRDRAKEQYF
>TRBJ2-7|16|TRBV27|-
CASSTRDLTSSYEQYF
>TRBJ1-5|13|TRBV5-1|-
CASSLIPGQPQHF
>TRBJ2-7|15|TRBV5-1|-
CASSLTPGEVYEQYF
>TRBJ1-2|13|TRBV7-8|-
CASSLDSPYGYTF
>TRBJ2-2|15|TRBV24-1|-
CATQRRGEDTGELFF
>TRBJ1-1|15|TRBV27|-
CASSPFGTPNTEAFF
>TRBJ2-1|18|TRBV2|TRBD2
CASRFSGTRPNERDEQFF
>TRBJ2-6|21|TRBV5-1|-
CASSLAGAGVFGFTGANVLTF
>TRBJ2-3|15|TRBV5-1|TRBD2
CASTRGSGVADTQYF
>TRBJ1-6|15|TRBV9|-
CASSPRTYEPSPLHF
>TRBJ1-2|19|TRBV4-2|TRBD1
CASSQSRPTGGEFYYGYTF
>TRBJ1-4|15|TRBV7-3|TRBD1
CASGTPGQTDEKLFF
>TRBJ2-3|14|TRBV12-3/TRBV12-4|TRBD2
CASRGGGRTDTQYF
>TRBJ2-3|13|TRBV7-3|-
CASSRGPTDTQYF
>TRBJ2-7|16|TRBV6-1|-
CASSKLQGEGPYEQYF
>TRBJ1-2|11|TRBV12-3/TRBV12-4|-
CASSYGYGYTF
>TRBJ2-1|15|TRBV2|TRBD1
CASSPDRGPYNEQFF